Below, 13 T cell receptor beta chains from the same sample are listed, as sequenced in a study of STAT5B mutations in CD4+ large granular lymphocyte leukemia. Sequencing was performed with immunoSEQ multiplex PCR; in TCRdb, only in-frame clones are kept and a portion is missing. The table shows about 35,000 clones, with around 67% occurring only once. The sequenced material came from CD4+ T cells from blood buffy coats. These receptors all stem from a human donor in good health.

In its sample, this clone was seen a few times. The junction does not match germline at one end; this may be a read error. The chain has TRBV7-7 and TRBJ1-1, with TRBD1 matching over 8 bases. This CDR3 region has 14 residues. Germline assignment: CDR1 SSHAT and CDR2 FNYEAQ (reference sequence). Written as DNA, the CDR3 is TGTGCTAGCAGCCCTTTACAGGGGGGCACTGAAGCTTTCTTT. This translates into CASSPLQGGTEAFF.

The chain is built from TRBV2 and TRBJ1-5, with a weak D call TRBD1 (5 bases). Deletions cut 1 base from V and 0 bases from J, with 13 bases between. Looked up from germline, CDR1 is SNHLY and CDR2 is FYNNEI. CDR3 length: 17 amino acids. CDR3 in DNA: TGTGCCAGCAGTGAAGACCAGGGATTCCTTAGCAATCAGCCCCAGCATTTT. Its protein product is CASSEDQGFLSNQPQHF. Based on the CDR3 plus reference TRBV2 and TRBJ1-5, the full variable domain is EPEVTQTPSHQVTQMGQEVILRCVPISNHLYFYWYRQILGQKVEFLVSFYNNEISEKSEIFDDQFSVERPDGSNFTLKIRSTKLEDSAMYFCASSEDQGFLSNQPQHFGDGTRLSIL.

The rearrangement joins TRBV27 to TRBJ2-7; perhaps TRBD1 as D (5 bases). Germline V CDR1 and CDR2: MNHEY, SMNVEV (reference sequence). The CDR3 length is 18 residues. V gave up 2 bases and J gave up 5 bases, with 25 bases separating them. The CDR3 coding sequence is TGTGCCAGCAGTTTAAGCCCTCCCCGGCAGGGTATTAGGGACGAGCAGTACTTC. It yields the protein CASSLSPPRQGIRDEQYF.

This clone was detected only once. V is TRBV6-1 and J is TRBJ1-2; D not resolved. The CDR3 is made up of 17 amino acids. Germline V CDR1 and CDR2: MNHNS, SASEGT. Trimming stripped 2 bases from V and 0 bases from J, with 16 bases between. This CDR3 is CASSERQRDLANYGYTF. CDR3 coding DNA: TGTGCCAGCAGTGAAAGGCAGCGAGACCTAGCTAACTATGGCTACACCTTC.

The sample holds one count of this clone. J is TRBJ1-4 and V is TRBV15; 9 bases match TRBD1. Germline values: CDR1 LNHNV, CDR2 YYDKDF (reference sequence). V lost 5 bases and J lost 2; bases outside the gene matches: 6. The CDR3 loop spans 16 amino acids. CDR3 sequence: CATSPRTGATNEKLFF. CDR3 nucleotides: TGTGCCACCAGCCCCCGGACAGGGGCGACTAATGAAAAACTGTTTTTT.

The chain recombines TRBV9 with TRBJ1-3; D unresolved. Germline assignment: CDR1 SGDLS and CDR2 YYNGEE. This CDR3 is built from 15 residues. Between the trimmed V and J ends, which lost 3 bases and 0 bases, there was a span of 10 bases. For the CDR3, the DNA is TGTGCCAGCAGCGCGGAATTTAGCTCTGGAAACACCATATATTTT. Its translation is CASSAEFSSGNTIYF.

The V gene is TRBV4-1, the J gene TRBJ2-1; TRBD2 matches 10 bases. Germline V gene data show CDR1 as MGHRA and CDR2 as YSYEKL. The CDR3 runs 16 residues. J lost 5 bases, V lost 6 bases, and 10 bases had no gene match. As DNA, the CDR3 is TGCGCCAGCAGACAGGAACTAGCGGGGTTTAACAATGAGCAGTTCTTC. Translated, it gives CASRQELAGFNNEQFF.

V and J are TRBV7-2 and TRBJ2-3, with unresolved D. The CDR3 runs 15 residues. CDR1 and CDR2 from the germline V gene are SGHTA and FQGNSA. V lost 8 bases to trimming and J lost 3 bases, with 18 bases between them. Here the CDR3 reads CASVTDPWGTDTQYF. The DNA of the CDR3 is TGTGCCAGCGTTACCGATCCCTGGGGTACAGATACGCAGTATTTT.

The V gene is TRBV6-6, the J gene TRBJ1-6, with D perhaps matching TRBD1 (6 bases). CDR1 is MNHNY and CDR2 is SVGAGI in the germline V gene (reference sequence). CDR3 length: 15 amino acids. V was pared by 7 bases and J by 8 bases, with 18 bases between. DNA for the CDR3: TGTGCCAGCAAACCCGGGACAACTCGAGATTCACCCCTCCACTTT. The encoded protein is CASKPGTTRDSPLHF.

This chain links TRBV7-2 with TRBJ1-5; TRBD1 is a possible D gene (5 bases). CDR3 length equals 15 residues. Trimming pared 1 base from V and 6 bases from J, leaving 13 bases between. Germline-derived CDR1 and CDR2 are SGHTA and FQGNSA. The CDR3 region has the DNA TGTGCCAGCAGCTTAGGGGGGGGAGGGAGTCAGCCCCAGCATTTT. It encodes CASSLGGGGSQPQHF.

The CDR3 protein is CASSRDGRYTEAFF. Written as DNA, the CDR3 is TGTGCCAGTAGTAGGGATGGGAGGTACACTGAAGCTTTCTTT. This chain uses TRBV19 with TRBJ1-1; no clear D. Trimming pared 4 bases from V and 3 bases from J, leaving 12 bases between. The CDR3 length is 14 residues. Germline lookup yields CDR1 LNHDA and CDR2 SQIVND (reference sequence).

The chain combines TRBV2 with TRBJ1-1; a possible D gene is TRBD1 (6 bases). Germline CDR1 and CDR2: SNHLY and FYNNEI. The CDR3 extends over 12 amino acids. V was trimmed by 7 bases and J by 0 bases, leaving 6 bases between them. Written as DNA, the CDR3 is TGTGCCAGCAAGGGGGTGAACACTGAAGCTTTCTTT. Its translation is CASKGVNTEAFF.

The chain is built from TRBV5-1 and TRBJ2-5; maybe TRBD1 (6 bases). The CDR3 extends over 16 amino acids. Trimming took 3 bases from V and 1 from J, leaving 16 bases between them. Per germline, CDR1 SGHRS and CDR2 YFSETQ. The CDR3 loop reads CASSSGWGLIQETQYF. The CDR3 DNA reads TGCGCCAGCAGCTCGGGTTGGGGGCTTATCCAAGAGACCCAGTACTTC. The full variable domain, in which reference TRBV5-1 and TRBJ2-5 provide the parts outside the CDR3, is KAGVTQTPRYLIKTRGQQVTLSCSPISGHRSVSWYQQTPGQGLQFLFEYFSETQRNKGNFPGRFSGRQFSNSRSEMNVSTLELGDSALYLCASSSGWGLIQETQYFGPGTRLLVL.